The rows below give T cell receptor beta chains drawn from one sample of a study of CD8 T cells in ankylosing spondylitis. Each CDR3 protein gets one entry after TCRdb re-called the 5' RACE reads with MiXCR. The table has 200,000 to 250,000 distinct CDR3 sequences, roughly 24% seen once. The sample consisted of blood, either unsorted or a sorted T cell fraction (not recorded which). These receptors originate from a male donor with ankylosing spondylitis or in good health (not recorded which). The CDR3 runs from the conserved cysteine through the conserved F or W. The order of the fields is clone size, D gene, V gene, CDR3 length, J gene, CDR3 DNA, CDR3 protein. D genes are given only for firm matches. Not every row has a clone size; where given, it reads once, few, many or a size class.

many	.	TRBV3-1	14	TRBJ1-1	TGTGCCAGCAGCCAAAGAGGGGCGAACACTGAAGCTTTCTTT	CASSQRGANTEAFF
few	TRBD1	TRBV7-2	15	TRBJ1-6	TGTGCCAGCAGCCCCGGACAGGGTCGAGGATCACCCCTCCACTTT	CASSPGQGRGSPLHF
many	.	TRBV5-1	16	TRBJ2-7	TGCGCCAGCAGCTTGGCCGGGGGCGGTAGCTCCTACGAGCAGTACTTC	CASSLAGGGSSYEQYF
few	.	TRBV20-1	12	TRBJ1-2	TGCAGTGCACAGACCAGGGGCGATGGCTACACCTTC	CSAQTRGDGYTF
.	TRBD2	TRBV20-1	13	TRBJ2-1	TGCAGTGCTAGAGGACTAGCGGGCGATGAGCAGTTCTTC	CSARGLAGDEQFF
many	TRBD2	TRBV29-1	14	TRBJ2-5	TGCAGCGAAGGACCGGGACTAGCGCGGGCAACCCAGTACTTC	CSEGPGLARATQYF
.	TRBD1	TRBV30	18	TRBJ1-5	TGTGCCTGGAGTGTTAGTTCGAGGGGGCGCCTCAGCAATCAGCCCCAGCATTTT	CAWSVSSRGRLSNQPQHF
many	.	TRBV25-1	11	TRBJ1-5	TGTGCCAGCAGTGGGGGGTTGACCCAGCATTTT	CASSGGLTQHF
many	.	TRBV10-3	12	TRBJ1-1	TGTGCCATCAGTGAGTCGAATAATAAAGCTTTCTTT	CAISESNNKAFF
.	.	TRBV6-4	17	TRBJ2-1	TGTGCCAGCAGTGACTCGATAATTCGAGGGCCTAGCAATGAGCAGTTCTTC	CASSDSIIRGPSNEQFF
many	.	TRBV20-1	14	TRBJ2-1	TGCAGTGGTAGCCGTTCGAACGCCAACAATGAGCAGTTCTTC	CSGSRSNANNEQFF
many	TRBD2	TRBV2	15	TRBJ2-7	TGTGCCAGCAGTTCAGGACTAGCTAGCTCCTACGAGCAGTACTTC	CASSSGLASSYEQYF
many	.	TRBV28	16	TRBJ2-7	TGTGCCAGCAGCTCCTTCAGCGGAACTCACCCCTACGAGCAGTACTTC	CASSSFSGTHPYEQYF
many	TRBD1	TRBV5-1	17	TRBJ2-1	TGCGCCAGCAGCCCGGGCTTGATAGGGGGCGCCCGGAATGAGCAGTTCTTC	CASSPGLIGGARNEQFF
.	.	TRBV12-3/TRBV12-4	16	TRBJ2-4	TGTGCCAGCAGTTTCATCACCGGGTTAGCCAAAAACATTCAGTACTTC	CASSFITGLAKNIQYF
.	.	TRBV11-2	13	TRBJ2-1	TGTGCCAGCAGCTTAGCATACAGGAGTGAGCAGTTCTTC	CASSLAYRSEQFF
few	TRBD1	TRBV3-1	15	TRBJ2-1	TGTGCCAGCAGCCAAGAAGGACAGGGTTGGAATGAGCAGTTCTTC	CASSQEGQGWNEQFF
few	.	TRBV20-1	13	TRBJ2-5	TGCAGTGCCAAAGGACTCCACCAAGAGACCCAGTACTTC	CSAKGLHQETQYF
.	.	TRBV12-3/TRBV12-4	14	TRBJ2-5	TGTGCCAGCAGGAGGGGGGTCCTTCAAGAGACCCAGTACTTC	CASRRGVLQETQYF
.	.	TRBV27	15	TRBJ1-6	TGTGCCAGCAGTTTATTCAGACCGGATAATTCACCCCTCCACTTT	CASSLFRPDNSPLHF
many	.	TRBV6-2/TRBV6-3	16	TRBJ1-6	TGTGCCAGCAGTTACTCGAGAGGCAGGGTTGGCTCACCCCTCCACTTT	CASSYSRGRVGSPLHF
many	.	TRBV7-2	16	TRBJ1-5	TGTGCCAGCAGCTTAGGGGGGCTTAATAGCAATCAGCCCCAGCATTTT	CASSLGGLNSNQPQHF
.	TRBD2	TRBV15	14	TRBJ2-5	TGTGCCACCAGCTTAGCGGGACGTCTAGAGACCCAGTACTTC	CATSLAGRLETQYF
many	TRBD2	TRBV2	13	TRBJ2-5	TGTGCCAGCGGGGGGGTTGGGGAAGAGACCCAGTACTTC	CASGGVGEETQYF
few	.	TRBV29-1	14	TRBJ2-5	TGCAGCGTTGAAGCGACTCATGGGTTGGGGACCCAGTACTTC	CSVEATHGLGTQYF
.	.	TRBV6-5	15	TRBJ2-1	TGTGCCAGCAGTTACTCGGGTAACAGGGACGGTGAGCAGTTCTTC	CASSYSGNRDGEQFF
few	.	TRBV2	13	TRBJ2-1	TGTGCCAGCAGCGCGACAGCTTACAATGAGCAGTTCTTC	CASSATAYNEQFF
many	TRBD2	TRBV9	18	TRBJ2-1	TGTGCCAGCAGCCCTCGAGGGGGATCTAGCGGGAGGAGCAATGAGCAGTTCTTC	CASSPRGGSSGRSNEQFF
.	TRBD2	TRBV7-9	16	TRBJ2-7	TGTGCCAGCAGCCGGGGTCTCCGGGAGGGTACCTACGAGCAGTACTTC	CASSRGLREGTYEQYF
few	TRBD2	TRBV5-1	15	TRBJ2-7	TGCGCCAGCAGCCCGGCTAGCGGGGTTCCCTACGAGCAGTACTTC	CASSPASGVPYEQYF
.	TRBD1	TRBV20-1	15	TRBJ2-1	TGCAGTGCTGTAAAGGGGACAGCATACTACAATGAGCAGTTCTTC	CSAVKGTAYYNEQFF
few	.	TRBV9	15	TRBJ2-2	TGTGCCAGCAGCGGGGCGGGTTCTACCACCGGGGAGCTGTTTTTT	CASSGAGSTTGELFF
few	TRBD2	TRBV5-1	15	TRBJ2-1	TGCGCCAGCCATCTTACGGCGGGAGGGCACAATGAGCAGTTCTTC	CASHLTAGGHNEQFF
many	TRBD2	TRBV9	16	TRBJ2-3	TGTGCCAGCAGCGTTGTAGCGGGAGGAGGGTCAGATACGCAGTATTTT	CASSVVAGGGSDTQYF
.	TRBD1	TRBV7-2	14	TRBJ2-4	TGTGCCAGCAGCCTACCGGGACAGGGGAACATTCAGTACTTC	CASSLPGQGNIQYF
many	.	TRBV20-1	14	TRBJ1-2	TGCAGTGCTAGTTCGGGAAGCACTAACTATGGCTACACCTTC	CSASSGSTNYGYTF
.	TRBD2	TRBV7-2	15	TRBJ2-1	TGTGCCAGCAGCCCCGGGAGGCCGTCCTACAATGAGCAGTTCTTC	CASSPGRPSYNEQFF
many	.	TRBV6-1	13	TRBJ1-1	TGTGCCAGCAGTGCCCCACCGAACACTGAAGCTTTCTTT	CASSAPPNTEAFF
.	TRBD2	TRBV4-2	16	TRBJ2-7	TGTGCCAGCAGCCAAGGTACAACTAGCGCCACCTACGAGCAGTACTTC	CASSQGTTSATYEQYF
.	.	TRBV28	15	TRBJ2-3	TGTGCCAGCAGTTTAGATGGGAGGCGCGCAGATACGCAGTATTTT	CASSLDGRRADTQYF